The 32 T cell receptor beta chains presented below share a single source sample, sequenced in a study of blood T cell repertoires in COVID-19. Using immunoSEQ multiplex PCR, the repertoire was profiled, and TCRdb retains in-frame clones only, with some absent. The data contain hundreds of thousands of clones, around 85% of them singletons. The sequenced material came from peripheral blood. These receptors came from a man aged 80 or over with acute or convalescent COVID-19.

The chain employs TRBV11-3 and TRBJ2-2; 7 bases fit TRBD1. The germline V gene encodes CDR1 SGHNT and CDR2 YENEEA. The CDR3 contains 15 residues. V was pared by 4 bases and J by 1 base, with 3 bases of the junction left unmatched. CDR3 loop: CASSSRQGNTGELFF. In DNA, the CDR3 is TGTGCCAGCAGCTCCCGACAGGGGAACACCGGGGAGCTGTTTTTT.

The rearrangement links TRBV7-9 to TRBJ1-2; D possibly corresponds to TRBD1 (5 bases). The CDR3 is 13 residues long. The ends were cut back, 4 bases at V and 5 bases at J, with 11 bases in the middle. Germline loops: CDR1 SEHNR, CDR2 FQNEAQ (reference sequence). Here the CDR3 DNA reads TGTGCCAGCAGCTACCAGGGAACTTATGGCTACACCTTC. Its translation is CASSYQGTYGYTF.

The CDR3 DNA reads TGCGCCAGCAGCCTCACGCCGAGATGGACAGGGGTCGCAGGTGGGGAAAAACTGTTTTTT. It encodes CASSLTPRWTGVAGGEKLFF. V and J are TRBV5-1 and TRBJ1-4; 9 nucleotides align to TRBD1. Per germline, CDR1 SGHRS and CDR2 YFSETQ. The CDR3 is 20 residues long. V lost 4 bases and J lost 8; bases outside the gene matches: 24.

The gene calls are TRBV2 and TRBJ1-5; the match to TRBD1 covers 7 bases. Germline CDR1 and CDR2: SNHLY and FYNNEI. The CDR3 totals 15 residues. The ends lost 4 bases at V and 0 bases at J; junction bases unmatched: 3. For the CDR3, the DNA is TGTGCCAGCAGTGGACAGGGTCATAGCAATCAGCCCCAGCATTTT. Its protein product is CASSGQGHSNQPQHF.

This chain connects TRBV6-1 to TRBJ2-7; unclear D gene. The V end was cut by 3 bases, the J end by 6 bases, with 12 bases between. The CDR3 is 13 residues long. In germline, CDR1 is MNHNS, CDR2 SASEGT. DNA of the CDR3: TGTGCCAGCAGTGAGTCTAAGTGGTCCGAGCAGTACTTC. This sequence encodes CASSESKWSEQYF.

The V gene is TRBV11-2, the J gene TRBJ2-7, with 9 positions matching TRBD1. The V gene end was trimmed by 3 bases and the J gene end by 1 base; junction bases not matched to a gene: 7. Germline V CDR1 and CDR2: SGHAT, FQNNGV. The CDR3 extends over 16 amino acids. DNA of the CDR3: TGTGCCAGCAGCTTTCGGTCAGGGACAGGGTCCTACGAGCAGTACTTC. It yields the protein CASSFRSGTGSYEQYF.

The rearrangement joins TRBV19 to TRBJ1-4; 7 nucleotides agree with TRBD1. This CDR3 has 14 residues. V lost 3 bases, J lost 8 bases, and 6 bases stayed unmatched. In germline, CDR1 is LNHDA, CDR2 SQIVND (reference sequence). CDR3 sequence reads: CASSIGTVGEKLFF. The CDR3 DNA is TGTGCCAGTAGTATTGGGACAGTTGGGGAAAAACTGTTTTTT.

The rearrangement joins TRBV25-1 to TRBJ2-7, with no clear D. V was cut by 1 base and J by 1 base, with 20 bases left in between. This CDR3 contains 18 residues. Germline assignment: CDR1 MGHDK and CDR2 SYGVNS. The CDR3 region is CASSEFRYNSHRSYEQYF. DNA of the CDR3: TGTGCCAGCAGTGAATTTAGGTATAATAGCCATCGGTCCTACGAGCAGTACTTC.

This rearrangement joins TRBV10-3 to TRBJ2-1; 11 bases map to TRBD2. The CDR3 is made up of 15 amino acids. From germline, CDR1 is ENHRY and CDR2 SYGVKD. J lost 4 bases, V lost 6 bases, and 5 bases had no gene match. CDR3 residues: CAIRPGLAAYNEQFF. In DNA form, the CDR3 reads TGTGCCATCAGACCGGGACTAGCGGCATACAATGAGCAGTTCTTC.

The rearrangement links TRBV19 to TRBJ2-2; TRBD2 is a possible D gene (6 bases). Between the trimmed V and J ends, which lost 8 bases and 7 bases, there was a span of 14 bases. The CDR3 loop spans 13 amino acids. CDR1 LNHDA and CDR2 SQIVND come from the germline V gene (reference sequence). The CDR3 coding sequence is TGTGCCAGTGCCTATGGGCGGGGCGGGGAGCTGTTTTTT. Translated, it gives CASAYGRGGELFF.

The chain couples TRBV24-1 to TRBJ2-2, with TRBD1 matching 8 bases. Per germline, CDR1 KGHDR and CDR2 SFDVKD. The length of the CDR3 is 16 residues. J lost 6 bases, V lost 1 base, and 6 bases had no gene match. The CDR3 sequence: CATSDLGAGGSGELFF. Here the CDR3 DNA reads TGTGCCACCAGTGATTTAGGGGCAGGGGGCTCCGGGGAGCTGTTTTTT.

The chain joins TRBV4-1 to TRBJ2-1, with D possibly being TRBD2 (6 bases). Per germline, CDR1 MGHRA and CDR2 YSYEKL. Trimming stripped 2 bases from V and 5 bases from J, with 16 bases between. The CDR3 loop spans 16 amino acids. The CDR3, as DNA: TGCGCCAGCAGCCAAAGGGAGGTCCACCCCAACAATGAGCAGTTCTTC. It yields the protein CASSQREVHPNNEQFF.

The rearrangement links TRBV4-2 to TRBJ1-2; D not certain. Trimming shortened V by 4 bases and J by 5 bases, and 20 bases separated the two germline ends. The germline gives CDR1 LGHNA, CDR2 YNFKEQ. CDR3 length: 16 amino acids. The CDR3 coding sequence is TGTGCCAGCAGCCCCAGGACGGGAGTCACCTTGTATGGCTACACCTTC. This sequence encodes CASSPRTGVTLYGYTF.

This clone showed up just a few times. V and J are TRBV19 and TRBJ1-4, with TRBD1 matching over 7 bases. This CDR3 is 13 amino acids long. CDR1 is LNHDA, CDR2 SQIVND, per germline (reference sequence). The V segment lost 7 bases and the J segment 8 bases; nucleotides outside the gene matches: 7. The CDR3 loop is CASKDRVQEKLFF. As DNA, the CDR3 is TGTGCCAGTAAAGACAGGGTCCAGGAAAAACTGTTTTTT.

The chain is built from TRBV29-1 and TRBJ1-2, with 10 bases that match TRBD1. The CDR3 extends over 14 amino acids. J was trimmed by 4 bases and V by 4 bases; bases with no gene match: 6. The germline V gene has CDR1 SQVTM and CDR2 ANQGSEA. For the CDR3, the DNA is TGCAGCGTTGCCACCGGGACAGGGGCCTATGGCTACACCTTC. Protein: CSVATGTGAYGYTF.

This clone is a singleton in its sample. V is TRBV12-3 or TRBV12-4 and J is TRBJ1-2, with 10 positions matching TRBD1. The CDR3 contains 13 residues. The ends lost 5 bases at V and 8 bases at J; junction bases unmatched: 5. The CDR3 coding sequence is TGTGCCAGCAGTCTGCGGGACAGGGGCGGCTACACCTTC. This sequence encodes CASSLRDRGGYTF.

V and J are TRBV2 and TRBJ1-4; 9 nucleotides match TRBD1. CDR3 length: 14 amino acids. V shed 5 bases, J shed 5 bases, and the junction held 3 bases outside the gene matches. Germline V gene data show CDR1 as SNHLY and CDR2 as FYNNEI. Here the CDR3 DNA reads TGTGCCAGCAGTATTGGGACAGGGAATGAAAAACTGTTTTTT. Its translation: CASSIGTGNEKLFF.

V usage is TRBV7-6 and J usage is TRBJ2-3; a weak D match, TRBD1 (6 bases). Trimming took 5 bases from V and 5 from J, leaving 17 bases between them. CDR1 is SGHVS and CDR2 is FNYEAQ in the germline V gene. The CDR3 has 15 amino acids. Here the CDR3 DNA reads TGTGCCAGCAGCCCACAGGGCTTACGGATAGATACGCAGTATTTT. Translating it yields CASSPQGLRIDTQYF. The full variable domain, rest sourced from reference TRBV7-6 and TRBJ2-3, is GAGVSQSPRYKVTKRGQDVALRCDPISGHVSLYWYRQALGQGPEFLTYFNYEAQQDKSGLPNDRFSAERPEGSISTLTIQRTEQRDSAMYRCASSPQGLRIDTQYFGPGTRLTVL.

A few counts support this clone. V is TRBV12-5 and J is TRBJ2-7; TRBD2 aligns across 12 bases. CDR3 size: 16 residues. The V segment lost 1 base and the J segment 4 bases; nucleotides outside the gene matches: 5. Germline V gene sequence: CDR1 LGHNT, CDR2 FRNRAP. This chain's CDR3 is CASGLARLAGDYEQYF. The CDR3 nucleotides read TGTGCTAGTGGTTTGGCTCGACTAGCGGGAGATTACGAGCAGTACTTC.

The genes are TRBV24-1 and TRBJ1-1; 9 nucleotides align to TRBD1. V trimming: 7 bases; J trimming: 3 bases; junction bases outside the gene matches: 5. CDR1 KGHDR and CDR2 SFDVKD come from the germline V gene. This CDR3 has 14 residues. The CDR3 DNA follows: TGTGCCACCAGCCCCGGGACAGGGCACACTGAAGCTTTCTTT. Its protein is CATSPGTGHTEAFF.

The chain uses TRBV30 and TRBJ1-2; D perhaps matches TRBD1 (5 bases). V was cut by 2 bases and J by 3 bases, with 10 bases left in between. Germline V CDR1 and CDR2: GTSNPN, SVGIG (reference sequence). There are 13 residues in the CDR3. For the CDR3, the DNA is TGTGCCTGGAGTACGGGGGGGGACTATGGCTACACCTTC. This encodes CAWSTGGDYGYTF.

J is TRBJ2-1 and V is TRBV7-8; possibly TRBD2 for D (7 bases). The CDR3 is 15 residues long. The V end was cut by 7 bases, the J end by 1 base, with 14 bases between. Germline assignment: CDR1 SGHVS and CDR2 FQNEAQ. CDR3 DNA: TGTGCCAGCAACCGGGGAGGGGGGTCCTACAATGAGCAGTTCTTC. It encodes CASNRGGGSYNEQFF.

This clone was seen a single time. The chain has TRBV11-2 and TRBJ2-7; the D is unclear. The CDR3 consists of 11 residues. Trimming cost V 5 bases and J 0 bases, with 2 bases left between them. Germline assignment: CDR1 SGHAT and CDR2 FQNNGV. Here the CDR3 reads CASSRSYEQYF. CDR3 coding DNA: TGTGCCAGCAGCCGCTCCTACGAGCAGTACTTC. The whole variable domain, remainder taken from reference TRBV11-2 and TRBJ2-7, is EAGVAQSPRYKIIEKRQSVAFWCNPISGHATLYWYQQILGQGPKLLIQFQNNGVVDDSQLPKDRFSAERLKGVDSTLKIQPAKLEDSAVYLCASSRSYEQYFGPGTRLTVT.

The genes are TRBV24-1 and TRBJ1-5; 9 bases line up with TRBD1. CDR1 and CDR2 from the germline V gene are KGHDR and SFDVKD. The CDR3 sequence is 18 residues long. Losses at the gene ends were 2 bases for V and 4 bases for J; bases not matched to a gene: 11. The DNA of the CDR3 is TGTGCCACCAGTGATTCCAGCCCGGGACAGGGTGGTAATCAGCCCCAGCATTTT. Protein sequence: CATSDSSPGQGGNQPQHF.

This clone is a singleton in its sample. V gene TRBV10-2 combines with J gene TRBJ2-7, with 8 bases aligning to TRBD2. Germline V lookup: CDR1 WSHSY, CDR2 SAAADI. V gave up 3 bases and J gave up 2 bases; unmatched junction bases: 3. The CDR3 loop spans 14 amino acids. CDR3 region: CASSEAGATYEQYF. In nucleotides, the CDR3 is TGCGCCAGCAGTGAAGCGGGGGCCACCTACGAGCAGTACTTC.

This sequence joins TRBV20-1 and TRBJ2-3; perhaps TRBD2 as D (6 bases). CDR1 is DFQATT and CDR2 is SNEGSKA in the germline V gene (reference sequence). The V end was cut by 3 bases, the J end by 0 bases, with 16 bases between. This CDR3 region has 16 residues. Here the CDR3 reads CSASRLALSSTDTQYF. Written as DNA, the CDR3 is TGCAGTGCTAGTCGCCTAGCGTTATCTAGCACAGATACGCAGTATTTT.

A few counts support this clone. The chain joins TRBV30 to TRBJ1-6, with D perhaps TRBD1 (6 bases). Germline V gives CDR1 GTSNPN, CDR2 SVGIG (reference sequence). This CDR3 contains 13 residues. V was shortened by 5 bases and J by 7 bases, with 12 bases between the two germline ends. In nucleotides, the CDR3 is TGTGCCTGGTCCGGGACACTGAATTCACCCCTCCACTTT. Translating gives CAWSGTLNSPLHF.

This CDR3 is CATSDLYVSGAADTGELFF. CDR3 nucleotide sequence: TGTGCCACCAGTGATTTATATGTTAGCGGAGCCGCGGACACCGGGGAGCTGTTTTTT. The gene calls are TRBV24-1 and TRBJ2-2, with D perhaps TRBD2 (6 bases). Per the germline V gene, CDR1 is KGHDR and CDR2 is SFDVKD. This CDR3 is 19 amino acids long. V shed 1 base and J shed 3 bases, with 20 bases lying between them.

This sequence joins TRBV29-1 and TRBJ2-3; 10 bases line up with TRBD1. Germline-derived CDR1 and CDR2 are SQVTM and ANQGSEA. Trimming removed 3 bases from V and 3 bases from J; junction bases left unmatched: 9. CDR3 length: 16 residues. CDR3 protein: CSVDGDRGLATDTQYF. CDR3 DNA sequence: TGCAGCGTTGACGGGGACAGGGGCCTGGCGACAGATACGCAGTATTTT.

CDR3 protein: CASSYSPGTAYEQYF. In DNA form, the CDR3 reads TGTGCCAGCAGTTACTCCCCGGGAACGGCCTACGAGCAGTACTTC. This chain joins TRBV6-5 and TRBJ2-7, with D perhaps TRBD2 (5 bases). Germline V gene data show CDR1 as MNHEY and CDR2 as SVGAGI. The CDR3 has 15 amino acids. Trimming left V 0 bases short and J 2 bases short, with 11 bases between.

This clone was found once. The chain joins TRBV6-6 to TRBJ1-1; 7 nucleotides align to TRBD1. The germline V gene has CDR1 MNHNY and CDR2 SVGAGI (reference sequence). V shed 2 bases and J 7 bases; nucleotides not matched to a gene: 7. This CDR3 has 14 amino acids. CDR3 sequence (DNA): TGTGCCAGCAGTTACGGACAGGCAACCCATGAAGCTTTCTTT. It yields the protein CASSYGQATHEAFF.

The chain has TRBV3-1 (or the pseudogene TRBV3-2) and TRBJ1-5; a weak D match, TRBD1 (6 bases). The CDR3 runs to 18 residues. The germline CDR1 and CDR2 sequences are LGHDT and YNNKEL (reference sequence). V was pared by 3 bases and J by 6 bases, with 24 bases between. CDR3 protein: CASSQRGQAGEVSQPQHF. The CDR3 nucleotides are TGTGCCAGCAGCCAGCGGGGGCAGGCAGGGGAGGTTAGTCAGCCCCAGCATTTT.